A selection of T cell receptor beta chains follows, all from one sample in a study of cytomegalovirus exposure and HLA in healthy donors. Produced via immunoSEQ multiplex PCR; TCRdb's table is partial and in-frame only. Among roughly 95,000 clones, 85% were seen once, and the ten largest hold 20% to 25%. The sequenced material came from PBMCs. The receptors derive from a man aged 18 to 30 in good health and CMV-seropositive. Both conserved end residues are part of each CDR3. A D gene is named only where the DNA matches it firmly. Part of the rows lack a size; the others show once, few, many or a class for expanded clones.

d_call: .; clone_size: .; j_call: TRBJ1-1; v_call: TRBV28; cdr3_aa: CAIIGGVTEAFF; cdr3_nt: TGTGCCATCATAGGGGGGGTCACTGAAGCTTTCTTT
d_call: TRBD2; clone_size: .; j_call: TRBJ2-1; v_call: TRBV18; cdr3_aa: CASSLQRDSYNEQFF; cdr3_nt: TGTGCCAGCTCACTACAGCGGGACTCCTACAATGAGCAGTTCTTC
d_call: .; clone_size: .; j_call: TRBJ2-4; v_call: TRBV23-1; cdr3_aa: CASSQSSDKTVAKNIQYF; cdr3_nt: TGCGCCAGCAGTCAATCTTCGGACAAGACAGTAGCCAAAAACATTCAGTACTTC
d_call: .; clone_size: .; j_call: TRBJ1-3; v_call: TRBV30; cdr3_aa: CAWTGSSGNTIYF; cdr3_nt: TGTGCCTGGACGGGTAGCTCTGGAAACACCATATATTTT
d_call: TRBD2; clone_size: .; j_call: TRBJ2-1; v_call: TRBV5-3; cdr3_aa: CARSWELGSGTVYNEQFF; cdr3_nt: TGTGCCAGAAGCTGGGAGTTAGGGAGCGGGACGGTATACAATGAGCAGTTCTTC
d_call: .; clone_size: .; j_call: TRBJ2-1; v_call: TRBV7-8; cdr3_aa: CASSLGAYNEQFF; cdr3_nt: TGTGCCAGCAGCTTAGGAGCGTACAATGAGCAGTTCTTC
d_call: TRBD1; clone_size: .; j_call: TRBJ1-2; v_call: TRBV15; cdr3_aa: CATSRVTTGQETLF; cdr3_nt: TGTGCCACCAGCAGAGTCACAACGGGACAGGAGACCCTCTTC
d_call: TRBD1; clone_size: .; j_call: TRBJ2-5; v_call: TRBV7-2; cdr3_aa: CASRDGRGPVWETQYF; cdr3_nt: TGTGCCAGCAGGGATGGAAGGGGGCCGGTATGGGAGACCCAGTACTTC
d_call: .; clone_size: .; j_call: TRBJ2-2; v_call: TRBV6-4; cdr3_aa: CASRANTGELFF; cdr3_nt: TGTGCCAGCAGAGCTAACACCGGGGAGCTGTTTTTT
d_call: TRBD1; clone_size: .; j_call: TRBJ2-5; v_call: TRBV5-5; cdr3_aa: CASSYPGQGRETQYF; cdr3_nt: TGTGCCAGCAGCTATCCGGGACAGGGTCGGGAGACCCAGTACTTC
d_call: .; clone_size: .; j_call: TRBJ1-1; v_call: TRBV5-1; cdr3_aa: CASSFTENTEAFF; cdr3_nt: TGCGCCAGCAGCTTTACAGAGAACACTGAAGCTTTCTTT
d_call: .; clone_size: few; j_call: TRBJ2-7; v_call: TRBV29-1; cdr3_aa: CSVSPGNEQYF; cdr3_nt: TGCAGCGTAAGCCCAGGGAACGAGCAGTACTTC
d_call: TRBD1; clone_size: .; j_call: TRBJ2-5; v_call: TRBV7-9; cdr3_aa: CASSHPGAGGETQYF; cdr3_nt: TGTGCCAGCAGCCATCCTGGGGCAGGGGGTGAGACCCAGTACTTC
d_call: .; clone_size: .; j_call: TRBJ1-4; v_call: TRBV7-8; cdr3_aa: CASSLDGMDLFF; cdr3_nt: TGTGCCAGCAGCTTAGACGGGATGGATCTGTTTTTT
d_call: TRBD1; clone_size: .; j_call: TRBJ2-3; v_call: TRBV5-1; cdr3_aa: CASSFRDRATDTQYF; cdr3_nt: TGCGCCAGCAGCTTCCGGGACAGGGCAACAGATACGCAGTATTTT
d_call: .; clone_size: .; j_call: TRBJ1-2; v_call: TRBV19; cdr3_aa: CASSIKWTEANYGYTF; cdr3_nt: TGTGCCAGTAGTATCAAATGGACAGAAGCTAACTATGGCTACACCTTC
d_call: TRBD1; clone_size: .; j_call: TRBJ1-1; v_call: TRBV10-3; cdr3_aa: CAISQQPPGQGDNEAFF; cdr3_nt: TGTGCCATCAGTCAGCAACCACCGGGACAGGGGGATAATGAAGCTTTCTTT
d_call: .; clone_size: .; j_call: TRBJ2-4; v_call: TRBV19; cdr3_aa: CASSIGGQYIAKNIQYF; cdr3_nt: TGTGCCAGTAGTATAGGCGGGCAGTACATAGCCAAAAACATTCAGTACTTC
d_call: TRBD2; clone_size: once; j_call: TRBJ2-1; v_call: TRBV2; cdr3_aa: CASSELAGGIFYNEQFF; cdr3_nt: TGTGCCAGCAGTGAACTAGCGGGAGGGATATTCTACAATGAGCAGTTCTTC
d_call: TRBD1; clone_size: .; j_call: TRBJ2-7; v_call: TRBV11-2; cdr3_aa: CASSSRQGASYEQYF; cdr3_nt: TGTGCCAGCAGCTCCAGACAGGGGGCATCCTACGAGCAGTACTTC
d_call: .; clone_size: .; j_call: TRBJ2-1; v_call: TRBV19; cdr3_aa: CASRNLASQYNEQFF; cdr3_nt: TGTGCCAGTAGAAATCTAGCGTCCCAGTACAATGAGCAGTTCTTC
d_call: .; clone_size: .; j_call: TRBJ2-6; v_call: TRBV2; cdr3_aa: CASSVEGAGANVLTF; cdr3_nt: TGTGCCAGCAGTGTAGAGGGGGCTGGGGCCAACGTCCTGACTTTC
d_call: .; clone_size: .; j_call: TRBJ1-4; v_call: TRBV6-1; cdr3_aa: CASSEKGESEKLFF; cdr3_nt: TGTGCCAGCAGTGAAAAGGGGGAGAGTGAAAAACTGTTTTTT
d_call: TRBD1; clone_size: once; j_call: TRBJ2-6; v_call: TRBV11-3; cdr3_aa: CASSPTGNSGANVLTF; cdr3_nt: TGTGCCAGCAGCCCGACAGGGAACTCTGGGGCCAACGTCCTGACTTTC
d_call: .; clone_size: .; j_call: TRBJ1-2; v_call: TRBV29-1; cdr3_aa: CSVRREGGYGYTF; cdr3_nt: TGCAGCGTTCGACGGGAAGGAGGCTATGGCTACACCTTC
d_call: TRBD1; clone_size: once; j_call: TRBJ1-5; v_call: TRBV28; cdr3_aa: CASRSDRENQPQHF; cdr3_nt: TGTGCCAGCAGGTCGGACAGGGAGAATCAGCCCCAGCATTTT
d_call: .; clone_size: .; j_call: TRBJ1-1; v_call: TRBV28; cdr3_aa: CASKEENTEAFF; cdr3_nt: TGTGCCAGCAAGGAGGAGAACACTGAAGCTTTCTTT
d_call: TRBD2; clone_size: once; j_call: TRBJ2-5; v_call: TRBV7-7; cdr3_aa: CASSLTSGRAQETQYF; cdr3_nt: TGTGCCAGCAGCTTAACTAGCGGGAGGGCCCAGGAGACCCAGTACTTC